Listed here are 25 T cell receptor beta chains from one sample, sequenced in a study of beta chain features in type 1 diabetes. Findings and limits, study-wide: There was a moderate but significant shortening of TCRB CDR3s in all four CD4+ subsets of Type 1 diabetes patients.

Antigen specificity for these receptors is unknown. cDNA synthesis used the whole RNA isolate, giving expressed TCRB sequences. Sequencing was performed with immunoSEQ multiplex PCR; in TCRdb, only in-frame clones are kept and a portion is missing. This table has approximately 160,000 clones, under 13% appearing once. The material sequenced was central memory CD4+ T cells from blood. These receptors were obtained from a man younger than 45 with type 1 diabetes.

About this clone: Other nucleotide sequences from this sample produce the same CDR3. The chain couples TRBV5-1 to TRBJ2-5, with D uncertain. The CDR3 totals 13 residues. In germline, CDR1 is SGHRS, CDR2 YFSETQ. The V end was cut by 1 base, the J end by 0 bases, with 4 bases between. CDR3 bases: TGCGCCAGCAGCTTGCGGGACCAAGAGACCCAGTACTTC. Translating it yields CASSLRDQETQYF.

The rearrangement joins TRBV18 to TRBJ2-1; weak D call: TRBD1 (5 bases). The CDR3 extends over 14 amino acids. Germline V CDR1 and CDR2: KGHSH, LQKENI. V was trimmed by 5 bases and J by 9 bases, leaving 17 bases between them. CDR3 residues: CASSSALGDSEQFF. For the CDR3, the DNA is TGTGCCAGCTCATCAGCCCTAGGTGACAGTGAGCAGTTCTTC.

The chain carries TRBV2 and TRBJ2-7; possible D gene TRBD2, 5 bases. CDR3 length: 14 amino acids. Trimming shortened V by 4 bases and J by 2 bases, and 12 bases separated the two germline ends. Germline V gene sequence: CDR1 SNHLY, CDR2 FYNNEI. CDR3 protein: CASSGTGRPYEQYF. The CDR3 DNA reads as TGTGCCAGCAGTGGAACGGGAAGACCCTACGAGCAGTACTTC.

The rearrangement links TRBV7-3 to TRBJ2-1, with 12 positions matching TRBD1. V lost 1 base to trimming and J lost 2 bases; unmatched junction nucleotides: 3. This CDR3 comprises 17 residues. The germline V gene has CDR1 SGHTA and CDR2 FQGTGA. CDR3 DNA: TGTGCCAGCAGCTTAATGGGGACAGGGGGCACCTACAATGAGCAGTTCTTC. Amino acids: CASSLMGTGGTYNEQFF.

This clone was observed a handful of times. The CDR3 sequence is CASGGDRGSRPQHF. The CDR3, as DNA: TGTGCCAGCGGGGGGGACAGGGGAAGTCGGCCCCAGCATTTT. The chain recombines TRBV2 with TRBJ1-5; 10 positions match TRBD1. The CDR3 contains 14 residues. V shed 8 bases and J 9 bases; nucleotides not matched to a gene: 10. The germline V gene has CDR1 SNHLY and CDR2 FYNNEI.

This clone came up a few times. V gene TRBV29-1 combines with J gene TRBJ2-1, with 8 bases matching TRBD1. Germline V lookup: CDR1 SQVTM, CDR2 ANQGSEA. The CDR3 runs 13 residues. V shed 7 bases and J 3 bases; nucleotides not matched to a gene: 5. In DNA form, the CDR3 reads TGCAGCGCCGAGGGACAGGACTACAATGAGCAGTTCTTC. Residues: CSAEGQDYNEQFF.

V is TRBV7-8 and J is TRBJ2-1; weak D call: TRBD1 (7 bases). Per the germline V gene, CDR1 is SGHVS and CDR2 is FQNEAQ. This CDR3 spans 18 amino acids. V gave up 1 base and J gave up 2 bases, with 18 bases separating them. CDR3 amino acids: CASSLGTATGRPYNEQFF. The CDR3 nucleotides are TGTGCCAGCAGCTTAGGTACTGCGACAGGGAGGCCCTACAATGAGCAGTTCTTC.

This clone was picked up a small number of times. This chain links TRBV19 with TRBJ2-2, with D perhaps matching TRBD1 (6 bases). Germline lookup yields CDR1 LNHDA and CDR2 SQIVND (reference sequence). The length of the CDR3 is 14 residues. Trimming took off 6 bases at V and 3 bases at J, with 11 bases between the two ends. In DNA, the CDR3 is TGTGCCAGTAGAAGGACAGATTACACCGGGGAGCTGTTTTTT. Amino acids: CASRRTDYTGELFF.

The genes are TRBV29-1 and TRBJ1-1; the D is unclear. Looked up from germline, CDR1 is SQVTM and CDR2 is ANQGSEA. This CDR3 is built from 13 residues. V lost 4 bases, J lost 1 base, and 10 bases lay in between. CDR3 bases: TGCAGCGTTGGACGGGGAGAGAACACTGAAGCTTTCTTT. Its translation: CSVGRGENTEAFF.

The V and J genes are TRBV29-1 and TRBJ1-1; D is undetermined. V lost 4 bases and J 11 bases, leaving 23 bases between the germline ends. Germline V CDR1 and CDR2: SQVTM, ANQGSEA. The CDR3 has 14 amino acids. CDR3 sequence reads: CSVVLRLSESGAFF. CDR3 sequence (DNA): TGCAGCGTTGTGTTAAGACTTTCGGAGAGTGGGGCTTTCTTT.

Only a few counts were recorded for this clone. The J gene is TRBJ1-1, the V gene TRBV7-3; 8 bases agree with TRBD1. The CDR3 contains 13 residues. Germline CDR1 and CDR2: SGHTA and FQGTGA. J gave up 4 bases and V 4 bases, and 2 bases lay outside the gene matches. DNA of the CDR3: TGTGCCAGCAGCTCTCAGGGGGCCACTGAAGCTTTCTTT. Its translation: CASSSQGATEAFF.

The table lists this clone with a few counts. The chain employs TRBV2 and TRBJ1-2; 8 bases agree with TRBD1. Germline CDR1 is SNHLY and CDR2 is FYNNEI. The CDR3 loop spans 14 amino acids. V lost 4 bases and J lost 3; bases outside the gene matches: 4. The CDR3 here is CASSVQGAYYGYTF. The CDR3 coding sequence is TGTGCCAGCAGTGTTCAGGGGGCGTACTATGGCTACACCTTC.

With respect to this clone: This sample includes further DNA sequences coding for the same CDR3. V gene TRBV28 combines with J gene TRBJ1-3; 7 positions agree with TRBD1. The CDR3 extends over 15 amino acids. V dropped 5 bases and J dropped 2; count of bases not matched to a gene: 6. Germline-derived CDR1 and CDR2 are MDHEN and SYDVKM. The CDR3 region has the DNA TGTGCCAGCAGTACCTCGACAGGGACTGGAAACACCATATATTTT. Encoded protein: CASSTSTGTGNTIYF.

The genes are TRBV4-1 and TRBJ1-2; 7 positions match TRBD1. From germline, CDR1 is MGHRA and CDR2 YSYEKL. This CDR3 is 14 amino acids long. J lost 6 bases, V lost 3 bases, and 7 bases had no gene match. The CDR3 region has the DNA TGCGCCAGCAGCCAGGAGGGACAGATGGATGGCTACACCTTC. It codes for CASSQEGQMDGYTF.

This clone was seen more than once but under ten times. The rearrangement joins TRBV4-1 to TRBJ2-1; the match to TRBD2 covers 8 bases. V gave up 0 bases and J gave up 3 bases; unmatched junction bases: 4. Germline V lookup: CDR1 MGHRA, CDR2 YSYEKL. This CDR3 region has 16 residues. The CDR3 nucleotides are TGCGCCAGCAGCCAAGATAGAGCGGGAGACTACAATGAGCAGTTCTTC. Translated: CASSQDRAGDYNEQFF.

The sample holds a few counts of this clone. The chain uses TRBV5-6 and TRBJ1-2, with a weak D call TRBD1 (5 bases). Trimming pared 3 bases from V and 6 bases from J, leaving 24 bases between. This CDR3 spans 17 amino acids. Germline loops: CDR1 SGHDT, CDR2 YYEEEE. The CDR3 DNA reads as TGTGCCAGCAGCTCACTGGAAACAGGCTCGAATACACATGGCTACACCTTC. Translating gives CASSSLETGSNTHGYTF.

Only a few counts were recorded for this clone. The chain joins TRBV28 to TRBJ1-5; D gene unclear. V was clipped by 5 bases and J by 4 bases, with 6 bases between them. Germline V gene data show CDR1 as MDHEN and CDR2 as SYDVKM. This CDR3 region has 12 residues. The CDR3 protein is CASSEANQPQHF. CDR3 sequence (DNA): TGTGCCAGCAGTGAAGCTAATCAGCCCCAGCATTTT.

The chain employs TRBV28 and TRBJ1-3, with 7 bases fitting TRBD1. The germline CDR1 and CDR2 sequences are MDHEN and SYDVKM. V shed 5 bases and J 9 bases; nucleotides not matched to a gene: 7. The CDR3 loop spans 13 amino acids. In DNA, the CDR3 is TGTGCCAGCAGTCTCCGACAGGGAGGCACCATATATTTT. It specifies CASSLRQGGTIYF.

V is TRBV5-1 and J is TRBJ1-1; 7 positions agree with TRBD1. V trimming: 7 bases; J trimming: 4 bases; junction bases outside the gene matches: 7. The CDR3 has 13 amino acids. The germline gives CDR1 SGHRS, CDR2 YFSETQ. The chain's CDR3 is CASASGGPTEAFF. The DNA for the CDR3 is TGCGCCAGCGCCTCAGGGGGTCCCACTGAAGCTTTCTTT.

This clone was seen ten or more times. The chain has TRBV9 and TRBJ2-1; 7 positions agree with TRBD2. The CDR3 has 15 amino acids. Germline V lookup: CDR1 SGDLS, CDR2 YYNGEE. The junction had 11 bases not matched to a gene; V was cut back by 0 bases and J by 11 bases. The CDR3 DNA reads TGTGCCAGCAGCGTAGCACCTCGTAGCGGGTTCCAGCAGTTCTTC. It translates to CASSVAPRSGFQQFF.

The J gene is TRBJ2-5, the V gene TRBV5-1, with TRBD2 matching 11 bases. V gave up 4 bases and J gave up 5 bases; unmatched junction bases: 7. The CDR3 is made up of 15 amino acids. Germline CDR1 and CDR2: SGHRS and YFSETQ. The CDR3 DNA is TGCGCCAGCAGCGGATCCCTAGCGGGAGGCGAGACCCAGTACTTC. Amino acids: CASSGSLAGGETQYF. Complete variable domain (other parts from reference TRBV5-1 and TRBJ2-5): KAGVTQTPRYLIKTRGQQVTLSCSPISGHRSVSWYQQTPGQGLQFLFEYFSETQRNKGNFPGRFSGRQFSNSRSEMNVSTLELGDSALYLCASSGSLAGGETQYFGPGTRLLVL.

The chain joins TRBV30 to TRBJ2-5, with TRBD2 matching over 12 bases. J gave up 4 bases and V 2 bases, and 8 bases lay outside the gene matches. There are 16 residues in the CDR3. CDR1 is GTSNPN and CDR2 is SVGIG in the germline V gene (reference sequence). The chain's CDR3 is CAWSPSGRANRETQYF. The CDR3, as DNA: TGTGCCTGGAGTCCTAGCGGGAGGGCCAATCGAGAGACCCAGTACTTC.

The V gene is TRBV27, the J gene TRBJ2-1; 14 bases are a match to TRBD2. Germline CDR1 MNHEY, CDR2 SMNVEV (reference sequence). The CDR3 sequence is 18 residues long. Unmatched junction bases numbered 12, after V lost 4 bases and J lost 7 bases. This CDR3 is CASSSLLTSGRAGNEQFF. As DNA, the CDR3 is TGTGCCAGCAGTTCGTTGTTGACTAGCGGGAGGGCCGGTAATGAGCAGTTCTTC.

This clone was seen more than once but under ten times. The CDR3 does not close with the conserved phenylalanine or tryptophan, likely indicating a read error. V and J are TRBV30 and TRBJ1-1; maybe TRBD1 (5 bases). V was cut by 2 bases and J by 4 bases, with 11 bases left in between. In germline, CDR1 is GTSNPN, CDR2 SVGIG (reference sequence). This CDR3 is 13 amino acids long. CDR3 sequence reads: CAWSLTVTTEAFL. Written as DNA, the CDR3 is TGTGCCTGGAGTTTGACAGTGACCACTGAAGCTTTCCTT.

This clone turned up a few times. The rearrangement uses TRBV9 and TRBJ2-5; maybe TRBD1 (5 bases). The germline CDR1 and CDR2 sequences are SGDLS and YYNGEE. This CDR3 region has 14 residues. The V end was cut by 0 bases, the J end by 5 bases, with 11 bases between. The CDR3 here is CASSVVGAGETQYF. The CDR3 DNA is TGTGCCAGCAGCGTAGTTGGGGCTGGGGAGACCCAGTACTTC.